Shown below are 3 T cell receptor beta chains from a single sample sequenced in a study of control samples from healthy donors and cancer patients. The repertoire was sequenced with immunoSEQ multiplex PCR; TCRdb's copy has only in-frame clones and lacks some. This table has over 150,000 clones, nearly 96% appearing once. The specimen was blood. The receptor set was obtained from a woman in her thirties in good health.

The chain employs TRBV10-1 and TRBJ2-1, with D possibly matching TRBD2 (5 bases). This CDR3 contains 13 residues. V was clipped by 3 bases and J by 7 bases, with 10 bases between them. Per germline, CDR1 WNHNN and CDR2 SYGVQD (reference sequence). The CDR3 here is CASSDSRGNEQFF. Written as DNA, the CDR3 is TGCGCCAGCAGTGACAGCCGGGGAAATGAGCAGTTCTTC.

The chain recombines TRBV3-1 (or the pseudogene TRBV3-2) with TRBJ1-1; a weak D match, TRBD1 (5 bases). This CDR3 region has 12 residues. Germline CDR1 is LGHDT and CDR2 is YNNKEL (reference sequence). The V and J ends lost 7 bases and 1 base respectively, with 7 bases between them. Here the CDR3 reads CASIGANTEAFF. In DNA, the CDR3 is TGTGCCAGCATCGGGGCGAACACTGAAGCTTTCTTT.

This chain uses TRBV28 with TRBJ1-4; TRBD1 aligns across 7 bases. This CDR3 region has 15 residues. Germline V gene lookup returns CDR1 MDHEN and CDR2 SYDVKM. J gave up 4 bases and V 6 bases, and 8 bases lay outside the gene matches. The DNA of the CDR3 is TGTGCCAGCAGCCCCATCACAGGGGATAATGAAAAACTGTTTTTT. As protein: CASSPITGDNEKLFF.